This TCR beta chain was recovered during a study of OX40 agonist ivuxolimab in advanced cancers. Context from the whole study: Ivuxolimab was a fully human IgG2 agonistic monoclonal antibody targeting the costimulatory receptor OX40 (CD134). Intravenous ivuxolimab was administered to patients every 2 weeks at six dose levels: 0.01, 0.1, 0.3, 1.5, 3 and 10 mg/kg. Of the approximately 50 dose-escalation patients, hepatocellular carcinoma was present in roughly 19, melanoma in roughly 15, renal cell carcinoma in 9 and head and neck cancer in 9. In the dose-escalation cohort, more than 80% of patients were male, and the mean age was roughly 56 years with a range of roughly 20 to 80. Patients were allowed to have had prior anti-PD-1, anti-PD-L1 or anti-CTLA-4 therapy, and less than 45% of the dose-escalation patients had previously received checkpoint inhibitors. Partial responses occurred in three dose-escalation patients: two with cutaneous melanoma and one with hepatocellular carcinoma. The purpose of peripheral TCRbeta sequencing was to test whether ivuxolimab changed TCR sequence diversity and led to clonal T-cell expansion. The paper reports the monotherapy dose-escalation portion (N of about 47 patients) of the phase I ivuxolimab trial.

Trimming removed 6 bases from V and 2 bases from J; the gene matches leave 7 bases unexplained. CDR1 SEHNR and CDR2 FQNEAQ were looked up in the germline V gene (reference sequence). The cysteine opens and the phenylalanine closes a CDR3 of 15 amino acids. Of the read, only the CDR3 DNA is kept; its 45 bases are in frame from base 1. Overall results and qualifications from the work: In partial responders in the 0.1-3.0 mg/kg groups, normalized peripheral clonal expansion was found to be among the lowest, especially among CD8+ T cells. After ivuxolimab, expanded clones were on average more numerous among CD8+ T cells than among CD4+ T cells. At doses of 0.1 to 3.0 mg/kg, clonal expansion of both CD4+ and CD8+ blood T cells was observed from baseline to week 6. Low levels of normalized T-cell clonal expansion were also shown by some nonresponding patients. The antigen specificity of the peripheral T cells that underwent clonal expansion was not determined.

The trial excluded patients who had a history of autoimmune disease or who were on systemic immunosuppression. In every dose cohort, peripheral blood was drawn for TCR sequencing at baseline, cycle 4 day 1, and cycle 7 day 1. Samples came from an open-label, multicenter, first-in-human phase I dose-escalation trial of ivuxolimab. Adults with locally advanced or metastatic melanoma, renal cell, hepatocellular, or head and neck squamous cell carcinoma were enrolled in the trial. CD4+ and CD8+ T cells were sorted separately from peripheral blood before TCR sequencing. To sequence the TCRbeta CDR3 region, genomic DNA was isolated from the sorted cells. TCRbeta CDR3 regions were sequenced using the immunoSEQ Assay. As stored in TCRdb, this immuneACCESS dataset retains in-frame rearrangements with V and J assigned. A fraction of the clones does not appear; measured against another copy, unresolved V genes explain less than half of the discrepancy, and the remainder lacks a known reason. This sample has 80,000 to 85,000 clones in its table, and 70% to 90% of those were observed once. Clones ranked in the top ten supply 5.5% to 7.5% of the sample.

This clone was counted a single time. The antigen this receptor binds is unknown. Per-nucleotide qualities are absent, and no much larger clonotype sits a single base away. This TCR was recovered from an adult with an advanced solid tumor such as melanoma, head and neck, liver or kidney cancer. The sample was CD4+ or CD8+ T cells sorted from blood, taken in a trial of the OX40 agonist ivuxolimab. Rearrangement joined TRBV7-9 to TRBJ2-3, with 8 bases matching TRBD1. The DNA sequence follows: TGTGCCAGCAGTTTCGGACAGGGTAACACAGATACGCAGTATTTT. Its translation reads: CASSFGQGNTDTQYF.